The present T cell receptor beta chain was sequenced within a study of CD8+ T cells in alopecia areata. This CDR3 contains 11 residues. Germline V gives CDR1 SQVTM, CDR2 ANQGSEA. This clone was seen only once. A junction boundary mismatches the germline segment, possibly from a read error. The authors extracted RNA and reverse transcribed it into cDNA as the sequencing template. The assay was immunoSEQ multiplex PCR, and TCRdb's table has in-frame clones only and misses some. Altogether hundreds of thousands of clones are present, about two thirds being singletons, with the ten largest covering more than 0.95%.

The V gene is TRBV29-1, the J gene TRBJ2-1, with D perhaps TRBD2 (6 bases). The clonotype originates from a human donor with alopecia areata. The source material was CD4+ T cells sorted from blood, sampled at week 0. Here the CDR3 DNA reads TGCAGCCTAGGGACTTCTGGAACCCCCGTCTTC. Translating it yields CSLGTSGTPVF.